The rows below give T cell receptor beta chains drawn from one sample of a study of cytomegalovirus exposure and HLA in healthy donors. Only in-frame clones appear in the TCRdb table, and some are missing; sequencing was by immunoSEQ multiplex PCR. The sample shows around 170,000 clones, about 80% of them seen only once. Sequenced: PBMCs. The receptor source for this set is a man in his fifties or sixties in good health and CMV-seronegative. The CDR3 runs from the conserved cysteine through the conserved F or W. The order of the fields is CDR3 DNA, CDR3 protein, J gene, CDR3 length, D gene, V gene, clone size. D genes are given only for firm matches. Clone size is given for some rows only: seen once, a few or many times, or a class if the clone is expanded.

cdr3_nt: TGTGCCAGCAGCCAAGACCCCCAGGCCAACTCCTACGAGCAGTACTTC
cdr3_aa: CASSQDPQANSYEQYF
j_call: TRBJ2-7
cdr3_length: 16
d_call: -
v_call: TRBV4-2
clone_size: -

cdr3_nt: TGTGCCAGCAGGGGCAAGCCTGAAGCTTTCTTT
cdr3_aa: CASRGKPEAFF
j_call: TRBJ1-1
cdr3_length: 11
d_call: -
v_call: TRBV28
clone_size: few

cdr3_nt: TGTGCCAGTAGTATGGCCGCCGGGACTTACTATGGCTACACCTTC
cdr3_aa: CASSMAAGTYYGYTF
j_call: TRBJ1-2
cdr3_length: 15
d_call: -
v_call: TRBV19
clone_size: few

cdr3_nt: TGTGCCAGCAGTTCAGGGGGGACACGAAACACCATATATTTT
cdr3_aa: CASSSGGTRNTIYF
j_call: TRBJ1-3
cdr3_length: 14
d_call: TRBD1
v_call: TRBV27
clone_size: -

cdr3_nt: TGTGCCATCAGGGGGGTCGGAGGGCAGTTCTCTGGGGCCAACGTCCTGACTTTC
cdr3_aa: CAIRGVGGQFSGANVLTF
j_call: TRBJ2-6
cdr3_length: 18
d_call: -
v_call: TRBV10-3
clone_size: -

cdr3_nt: TGTGCCTGGAACAGGGGGAGCTATGGCTACACCTTC
cdr3_aa: CAWNRGSYGYTF
j_call: TRBJ1-2
cdr3_length: 12
d_call: TRBD1
v_call: TRBV30
clone_size: -

cdr3_nt: TGTGCCAGCACCCACCGGACTAGCGGGGCCTACGAGCAGTACTTC
cdr3_aa: CASTHRTSGAYEQYF
j_call: TRBJ2-7
cdr3_length: 15
d_call: TRBD2
v_call: TRBV6-5
clone_size: -

cdr3_nt: TGTGCCAGCAGCCGGACAGTCCTCAAGACCCAGTACTTC
cdr3_aa: CASSRTVLKTQYF
j_call: TRBJ2-5
cdr3_length: 13
d_call: -
v_call: TRBV5-4
clone_size: -

cdr3_nt: TGCAGCGTCGCCGCAGGGACAGGGCACACTGAAGCTTTCTTT
cdr3_aa: CSVAAGTGHTEAFF
j_call: TRBJ1-1
cdr3_length: 14
d_call: TRBD1
v_call: TRBV29-1
clone_size: -

cdr3_nt: TGCGCCAGCAGTCGACAGGGGAATGAGCAGTTCTTC
cdr3_aa: CASSRQGNEQFF
j_call: TRBJ2-1
cdr3_length: 12
d_call: TRBD1
v_call: TRBV10-1
clone_size: -

cdr3_nt: TGTGCCAGTAGTATATCGTACGGCGGTAATCAGCCCCAGCATTTT
cdr3_aa: CASSISYGGNQPQHF
j_call: TRBJ1-5
cdr3_length: 15
d_call: -
v_call: TRBV19
clone_size: -

cdr3_nt: TGCGCCAGCAGCTTGGAGGGGGGGGATGGCTACACCTTC
cdr3_aa: CASSLEGGDGYTF
j_call: TRBJ1-2
cdr3_length: 13
d_call: -
v_call: TRBV5-1
clone_size: -

cdr3_nt: TGTGCCAGCAGTTTATTAGGGGCGGGGGGTGAGCAGTACTTC
cdr3_aa: CASSLLGAGGEQYF
j_call: TRBJ2-7
cdr3_length: 14
d_call: TRBD2
v_call: TRBV27
clone_size: -

cdr3_nt: TGTGCCAGCAGTGCCTACGGGAGCTCGAACACCGGGGAGCTGTTTTTT
cdr3_aa: CASSAYGSSNTGELFF
j_call: TRBJ2-2
cdr3_length: 16
d_call: -
v_call: TRBV2
clone_size: few

cdr3_nt: TGTGCCAGCAGCTTGGACAGGGCCTTTGAAGCTTTCTTT
cdr3_aa: CASSLDRAFEAFF
j_call: TRBJ1-1
cdr3_length: 13
d_call: TRBD1
v_call: TRBV7-2
clone_size: -

cdr3_nt: TGTGCCAGCAGTGCGGTTCCCACACGACTTGAGCCCCAGCATTTT
cdr3_aa: CASSAVPTRLEPQHF
j_call: TRBJ1-5
cdr3_length: 15
d_call: -
v_call: TRBV6-1
clone_size: -

cdr3_nt: TGTGCCAGCAGCTTAGAGATCGGGACTGAGCAAGAGACCCAGTACTTC
cdr3_aa: CASSLEIGTEQETQYF
j_call: TRBJ2-5
cdr3_length: 16
d_call: -
v_call: TRBV7-3
clone_size: -

cdr3_nt: TGTGCAGCGGGGTTTACGTACCAAGAGACCCAGTACTTC
cdr3_aa: CAAGFTYQETQYF
j_call: TRBJ2-5
cdr3_length: 13
d_call: TRBD2
v_call: TRBV5-4
clone_size: -

cdr3_nt: TGTGCCAGCAGTTCAGAAAAATACCGAATCTACGAGCAGTACTTC
cdr3_aa: CASSSEKYRIYEQYF
j_call: TRBJ2-7
cdr3_length: 15
d_call: -
v_call: TRBV13
clone_size: -

cdr3_nt: TGTGCCAGCAGTGGCATGGGACAGGGGGCTTTTATCGGCTACACCTTC
cdr3_aa: CASSGMGQGAFIGYTF
j_call: TRBJ1-2
cdr3_length: 16
d_call: TRBD1
v_call: TRBV6-6
clone_size: -

cdr3_nt: TGTGCCACCAGCAGAGATGCCAGGGGAGACACTGAAGCTTTCTTT
cdr3_aa: CATSRDARGDTEAFF
j_call: TRBJ1-1
cdr3_length: 15
d_call: -
v_call: TRBV15
clone_size: -

cdr3_nt: TGTGCCAGCAGCTCTAGACAGGGCAACTCTGGGGCCAACGTCCTGACTTTC
cdr3_aa: CASSSRQGNSGANVLTF
j_call: TRBJ2-6
cdr3_length: 17
d_call: TRBD1
v_call: TRBV5-4
clone_size: few

cdr3_nt: TGTGCCTGGAGTGTACGATCAGGGGATTCACCCCTCCACTTT
cdr3_aa: CAWSVRSGDSPLHF
j_call: TRBJ1-6
cdr3_length: 14
d_call: -
v_call: TRBV30
clone_size: -

cdr3_nt: TGCAGCGTGGGACCTACAGGGTCCTACGAGCAGTACTTC
cdr3_aa: CSVGPTGSYEQYF
j_call: TRBJ2-7
cdr3_length: 13
d_call: -
v_call: TRBV29-1
clone_size: once

cdr3_nt: TGTGCCAGCAGTGACCTGGGTCGTTCCCTAGGCAATGAGCAGTTCTTC
cdr3_aa: CASSDLGRSLGNEQFF
j_call: TRBJ2-1
cdr3_length: 16
d_call: -
v_call: TRBV6-1
clone_size: -

cdr3_nt: TGTGCCAGCAGCTTGGCGTTAGGGGTATCCGAGCAGTACTTC
cdr3_aa: CASSLALGVSEQYF
j_call: TRBJ2-7
cdr3_length: 14
d_call: -
v_call: TRBV5-4
clone_size: once

cdr3_nt: TGTGCCAGTAGTCTAGGGACAGGGCAGGAGACCCAGTACTTC
cdr3_aa: CASSLGTGQETQYF
j_call: TRBJ2-5
cdr3_length: 14
d_call: TRBD1
v_call: TRBV19
clone_size: -

cdr3_nt: TGCGCCAGCAGCTTGGGGACTCGGACAGCCAACGTCTACGAGCAGTACTTC
cdr3_aa: CASSLGTRTANVYEQYF
j_call: TRBJ2-7
cdr3_length: 17
d_call: -
v_call: TRBV5-1
clone_size: few

cdr3_nt: TGTGCCAGCAGCGCTCTAGCGGGAGGGCCTCACGAGCAGTACTTC
cdr3_aa: CASSALAGGPHEQYF
j_call: TRBJ2-7
cdr3_length: 15
d_call: TRBD2
v_call: TRBV9
clone_size: -

cdr3_nt: TGTGCCAGCGGCGGGGGGCGGACCTACGAGCAGTACTTC
cdr3_aa: CASGGGRTYEQYF
j_call: TRBJ2-7
cdr3_length: 13
d_call: TRBD2
v_call: TRBV19
clone_size: -

cdr3_nt: TGTGCCAGCAGTCCCGGGACAGGGGCCGTGGGCACAGATACGCAGTATTTT
cdr3_aa: CASSPGTGAVGTDTQYF
j_call: TRBJ2-3
cdr3_length: 17
d_call: TRBD1
v_call: TRBV25-1
clone_size: -

cdr3_nt: TGTGCCAGTAGTATCAGAGTAGACAGGGGGAACACTGAAGCTTTCTTT
cdr3_aa: CASSIRVDRGNTEAFF
j_call: TRBJ1-1
cdr3_length: 16
d_call: TRBD1
v_call: TRBV19
clone_size: -

cdr3_nt: TGTGCCAGCTCAATAGCCCCCCGAACGGACACCGGGGAGCTGTTTTTT
cdr3_aa: CASSIAPRTDTGELFF
j_call: TRBJ2-2
cdr3_length: 16
d_call: -
v_call: TRBV18
clone_size: -

cdr3_nt: TGTGCCAGCAGTGACCCTTGGACAGCTCCGCGACGTGAAGCTTTCTTT
cdr3_aa: CASSDPWTAPRREAFF
j_call: TRBJ1-1
cdr3_length: 16
d_call: -
v_call: TRBV28
clone_size: -

cdr3_nt: TGTGCCAGCAGTGAAACAGGTTTCTCCTACAATGAGCAGTTCTTC
cdr3_aa: CASSETGFSYNEQFF
j_call: TRBJ2-1
cdr3_length: 15
d_call: -
v_call: TRBV2
clone_size: -

cdr3_nt: TGTGCTAGCAGCAAGACATCGAGCTCCTACAATGAGCAGTTCTTC
cdr3_aa: CASSKTSSSYNEQFF
j_call: TRBJ2-1
cdr3_length: 15
d_call: -
v_call: TRBV7-7
clone_size: few

cdr3_nt: TGTGCCAGCAGCGCCTTTTCTAGCTCCTACAATGAGCAGTTCTTC
cdr3_aa: CASSAFSSSYNEQFF
j_call: TRBJ2-1
cdr3_length: 15
d_call: -
v_call: TRBV9
clone_size: -

cdr3_nt: TGTGCCAGAAGCTTGGGTTTCGGCAGGACAAATCAGCCCCAGAATTTT
cdr3_aa: CARSLGFGRTNQPQNF
j_call: TRBJ1-5
cdr3_length: 16
d_call: -
v_call: TRBV5-3
clone_size: -

cdr3_nt: TGCGCCAGCAGCCTTACTAGCGGGGGGAACGAGCAGTACTTC
cdr3_aa: CASSLTSGGNEQYF
j_call: TRBJ2-7
cdr3_length: 14
d_call: TRBD2
v_call: TRBV5-1
clone_size: few

cdr3_nt: TGCGCCAGCAGCTTGAGTACAGAGAACTATGGCTACACCTTC
cdr3_aa: CASSLSTENYGYTF
j_call: TRBJ1-2
cdr3_length: 14
d_call: -
v_call: TRBV5-1
clone_size: -

cdr3_nt: TGTGCCAGCAGATGGACAGGGGGCGAGAACACAGATACGCAGTATTTT
cdr3_aa: CASRWTGGENTDTQYF
j_call: TRBJ2-3
cdr3_length: 16
d_call: TRBD1
v_call: TRBV28
clone_size: -

cdr3_nt: TGCGCCAGCAGCTTGGTATTAAGGACTAGCGGGGACAACAATGAGCAGTTCTTC
cdr3_aa: CASSLVLRTSGDNNEQFF
j_call: TRBJ2-1
cdr3_length: 18
d_call: TRBD2
v_call: TRBV5-1
clone_size: once

cdr3_nt: TGTGCCAGCAGCTTGATACAGGGGGCCGGGGGCTACACCTTC
cdr3_aa: CASSLIQGAGGYTF
j_call: TRBJ1-2
cdr3_length: 14
d_call: TRBD1
v_call: TRBV7-8
clone_size: -

cdr3_nt: TGTGCCAGCAGCCAAGATGGGGGGGTAGGAGGGACTGAAGCTTTCTTT
cdr3_aa: CASSQDGGVGGTEAFF
j_call: TRBJ1-1
cdr3_length: 16
d_call: -
v_call: TRBV4-2
clone_size: few

cdr3_nt: TGTGCCAGTAGGTCTCCGGGACAGGGGAACTATGGCTACACCTTC
cdr3_aa: CASRSPGQGNYGYTF
j_call: TRBJ1-2
cdr3_length: 15
d_call: TRBD1
v_call: TRBV19
clone_size: -

cdr3_nt: TGTGCCAGCAGCTTGGAAACAGGCGTGAACACTGAAGCTTTCTTT
cdr3_aa: CASSLETGVNTEAFF
j_call: TRBJ1-1
cdr3_length: 15
d_call: -
v_call: TRBV5-6
clone_size: -

cdr3_nt: TGTGCCAGCAGCTTACTAGCGGGGGACTCCTACGAGCAGTACTTC
cdr3_aa: CASSLLAGDSYEQYF
j_call: TRBJ2-7
cdr3_length: 15
d_call: TRBD2
v_call: TRBV7-8
clone_size: -

cdr3_nt: TGTGCCAGTAGTACGGACAGGGACTACGAGCAGTACTTC
cdr3_aa: CASSTDRDYEQYF
j_call: TRBJ2-7
cdr3_length: 13
d_call: TRBD1
v_call: TRBV19
clone_size: -

cdr3_nt: TGTGCCAGCAACCCCAGGGATGTGAACACCATATATTTT
cdr3_aa: CASNPRDVNTIYF
j_call: TRBJ1-3
cdr3_length: 13
d_call: -
v_call: TRBV21-1
clone_size: -

cdr3_nt: TGTGCCAGTAGTGATCTCGCTAGCTCAAGAGGTACAGATACGCAGTATTTT
cdr3_aa: CASSDLASSRGTDTQYF
j_call: TRBJ2-3
cdr3_length: 17
d_call: -
v_call: TRBV19
clone_size: -

cdr3_nt: TGTGCTAGTGGTTTGCCGACAGGTCAAGGTCTCTCCTACGAGCAGTACTTC
cdr3_aa: CASGLPTGQGLSYEQYF
j_call: TRBJ2-7
cdr3_length: 17
d_call: -
v_call: TRBV12-5
clone_size: -

cdr3_nt: TGTGCCAGCAGTTCCCGACAGGGCATTAATGAAAAACTGTTTTTT
cdr3_aa: CASSSRQGINEKLFF
j_call: TRBJ1-4
cdr3_length: 15
d_call: TRBD1
v_call: TRBV27
clone_size: -

cdr3_nt: TGTGCCAGCAGCGGACCAGGGACAGGGGGCGCGAGGGGCAATCAGCCCCAGAATTTT
cdr3_aa: CASSGPGTGGARGNQPQNF
j_call: TRBJ1-5
cdr3_length: 19
d_call: TRBD1
v_call: TRBV7-9
clone_size: -

cdr3_nt: TGTGCCAGCAGTGAAGGAAGGGGTCCATACTACGAGCAGTACTTC
cdr3_aa: CASSEGRGPYYEQYF
j_call: TRBJ2-7
cdr3_length: 15
d_call: -
v_call: TRBV6-1
clone_size: -

cdr3_nt: TGTGCCAGCAGCCCGGGTCCCATCTATGGCTACACCTTC
cdr3_aa: CASSPGPIYGYTF
j_call: TRBJ1-2
cdr3_length: 13
d_call: -
v_call: TRBV5-5
clone_size: -

cdr3_nt: TGTGCCAGCAGCTTAGGGAGTAGCGGGGGCCGGGAGACCCAGTACTTC
cdr3_aa: CASSLGSSGGRETQYF
j_call: TRBJ2-5
cdr3_length: 16
d_call: TRBD2
v_call: TRBV11-3
clone_size: -